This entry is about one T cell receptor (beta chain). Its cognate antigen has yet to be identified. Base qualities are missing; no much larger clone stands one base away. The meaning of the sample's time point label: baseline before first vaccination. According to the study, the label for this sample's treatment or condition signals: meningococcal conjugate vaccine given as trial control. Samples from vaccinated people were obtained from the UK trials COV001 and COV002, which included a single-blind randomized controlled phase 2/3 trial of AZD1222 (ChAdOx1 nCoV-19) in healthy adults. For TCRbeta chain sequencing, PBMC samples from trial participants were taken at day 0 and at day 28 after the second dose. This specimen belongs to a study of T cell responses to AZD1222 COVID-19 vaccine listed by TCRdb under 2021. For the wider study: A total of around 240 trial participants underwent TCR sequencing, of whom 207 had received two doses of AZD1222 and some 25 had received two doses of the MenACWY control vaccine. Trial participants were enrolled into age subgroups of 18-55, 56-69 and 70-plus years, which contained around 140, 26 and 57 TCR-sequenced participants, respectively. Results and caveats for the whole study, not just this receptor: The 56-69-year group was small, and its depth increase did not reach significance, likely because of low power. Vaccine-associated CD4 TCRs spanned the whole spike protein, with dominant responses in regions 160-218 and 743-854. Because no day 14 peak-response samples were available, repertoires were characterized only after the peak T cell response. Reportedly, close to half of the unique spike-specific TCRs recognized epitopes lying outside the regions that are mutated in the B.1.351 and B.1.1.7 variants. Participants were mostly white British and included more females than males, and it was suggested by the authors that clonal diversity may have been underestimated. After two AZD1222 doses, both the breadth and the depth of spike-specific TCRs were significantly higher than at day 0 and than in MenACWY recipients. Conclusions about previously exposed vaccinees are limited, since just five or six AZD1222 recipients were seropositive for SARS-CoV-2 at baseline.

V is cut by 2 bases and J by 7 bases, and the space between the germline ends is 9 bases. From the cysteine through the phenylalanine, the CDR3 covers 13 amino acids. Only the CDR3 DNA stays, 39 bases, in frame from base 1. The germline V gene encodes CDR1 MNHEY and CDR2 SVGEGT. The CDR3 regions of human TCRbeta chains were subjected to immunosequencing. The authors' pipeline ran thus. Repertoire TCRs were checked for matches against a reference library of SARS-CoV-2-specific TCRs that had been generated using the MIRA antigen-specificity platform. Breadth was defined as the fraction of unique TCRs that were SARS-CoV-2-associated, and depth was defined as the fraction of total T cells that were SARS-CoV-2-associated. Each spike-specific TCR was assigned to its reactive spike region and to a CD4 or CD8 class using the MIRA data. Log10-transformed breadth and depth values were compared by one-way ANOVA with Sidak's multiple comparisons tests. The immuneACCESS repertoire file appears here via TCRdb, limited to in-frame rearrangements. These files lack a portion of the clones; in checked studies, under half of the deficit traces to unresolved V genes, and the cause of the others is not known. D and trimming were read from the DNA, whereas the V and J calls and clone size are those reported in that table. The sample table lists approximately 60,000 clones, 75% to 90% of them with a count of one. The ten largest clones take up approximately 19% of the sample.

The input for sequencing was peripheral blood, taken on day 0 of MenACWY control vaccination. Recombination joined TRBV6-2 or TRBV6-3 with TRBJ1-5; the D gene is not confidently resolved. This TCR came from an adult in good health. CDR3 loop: CASSYPEEQPQHF. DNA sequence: TGTGCCAGCAGTTACCCCGAAGAACAGCCCCAGCATTTT.